This T cell receptor (beta chain) was identified during a study of blood T cell repertoires in COVID-19 (dated by TCRdb to about 2020). About the study as a whole: Samples from collaborators originated in the United States, Italy and Spain and spanned both the acute and convalescent phases of COVID-19. Nearly every sample came with metadata listing a de-identified subject ID, COVID-19 status, age in years and sex. The material from the prospective study consisted of cDNA or gDNA derived from T cells, B-cell-depleted T cells, or PBMCs. The repertoires were made available in a free public database intended to serve as a resource for research on the immune response to SARS-CoV-2. Samples were obtained from the ongoing ImmuneRACE study (first 160 participants) and from some 1,200 subjects provided by 6 global collaborators. Where available, HLA class I and class II types were taken from metadata supplied by the sample provider and were not determined by assay-based typing. Subjects who had been exposed to COVID-19, were actively infected with it, or had recovered from it provided the deeply sampled blood TCRbeta repertoires that made up the dataset. Overall study results and their limits: The quantity of clinical and demographic metadata differed by source and by participant and was supplied without curation.

Collaborating institutions collected whole blood in K2EDTA tubes following their own protocols. For TCRbeta analysis, collaborators shipped samples as frozen whole blood, isolated PBMCs, or DNA extracted from either of those sample types. The CDR3 has 14 amino acids, counting the end cysteine and phenylalanine. Here the CDR3 DNA is all that survives: 42 bases in frame from base 1. Between the V and J ends, shortened by 0 bases and 7 bases respectively, the junction contains 13 bases. CDR1 SGHNT and CDR2 YYREEE are derived from the germline V gene (reference sequence). This clone was detected only a few times. Its target antigen remains unknown. Base qualities are not provided; no much larger clone lies one nucleotide away. TCRbeta CDR3 regions were amplified from genomic DNA using the immunoSEQ Assay, a bias-controlled multiplex PCR. On the authors' methods: The number of nucleated cells in each sample was estimated by amplification of reference gene primers within the assay. To quantify the absolute abundance of each unique TCRbeta CDR3 rearrangement, sequence reads were collapsed and filtered. Productive Simpson clonality was computed per sample as the square root of Simpson's diversity index over productive rearrangements. This is the immuneACCESS table as TCRdb keeps it, with only in-frame sequences that have V and J called. A part of the clones is gone; compared with another copy, unresolved V genes explain less than half, and the rest is unexplained. V and J calls and clone size are those listed in that table; D and trimming were worked out from the DNA. The sample data list more than 110,000 clones, and around 80% of these were observed just once. The biggest ten clones account for 3.5% to 5.5% of the sample.

The rearranged segments are TRBV5-4 and TRBJ1-1; the D gene is perhaps TRBD1, on 6 matching bases. Material for sequencing was peripheral blood. This clonotype was sampled from a woman of 80 years or more with active or convalescent COVID-19. The CDR3 region reads CASSLVRGGGEAFF. The nucleotide sequence is TGTGCCAGCAGCTTGGTTAGGGGAGGGGGTGAAGCTTTCTTT.